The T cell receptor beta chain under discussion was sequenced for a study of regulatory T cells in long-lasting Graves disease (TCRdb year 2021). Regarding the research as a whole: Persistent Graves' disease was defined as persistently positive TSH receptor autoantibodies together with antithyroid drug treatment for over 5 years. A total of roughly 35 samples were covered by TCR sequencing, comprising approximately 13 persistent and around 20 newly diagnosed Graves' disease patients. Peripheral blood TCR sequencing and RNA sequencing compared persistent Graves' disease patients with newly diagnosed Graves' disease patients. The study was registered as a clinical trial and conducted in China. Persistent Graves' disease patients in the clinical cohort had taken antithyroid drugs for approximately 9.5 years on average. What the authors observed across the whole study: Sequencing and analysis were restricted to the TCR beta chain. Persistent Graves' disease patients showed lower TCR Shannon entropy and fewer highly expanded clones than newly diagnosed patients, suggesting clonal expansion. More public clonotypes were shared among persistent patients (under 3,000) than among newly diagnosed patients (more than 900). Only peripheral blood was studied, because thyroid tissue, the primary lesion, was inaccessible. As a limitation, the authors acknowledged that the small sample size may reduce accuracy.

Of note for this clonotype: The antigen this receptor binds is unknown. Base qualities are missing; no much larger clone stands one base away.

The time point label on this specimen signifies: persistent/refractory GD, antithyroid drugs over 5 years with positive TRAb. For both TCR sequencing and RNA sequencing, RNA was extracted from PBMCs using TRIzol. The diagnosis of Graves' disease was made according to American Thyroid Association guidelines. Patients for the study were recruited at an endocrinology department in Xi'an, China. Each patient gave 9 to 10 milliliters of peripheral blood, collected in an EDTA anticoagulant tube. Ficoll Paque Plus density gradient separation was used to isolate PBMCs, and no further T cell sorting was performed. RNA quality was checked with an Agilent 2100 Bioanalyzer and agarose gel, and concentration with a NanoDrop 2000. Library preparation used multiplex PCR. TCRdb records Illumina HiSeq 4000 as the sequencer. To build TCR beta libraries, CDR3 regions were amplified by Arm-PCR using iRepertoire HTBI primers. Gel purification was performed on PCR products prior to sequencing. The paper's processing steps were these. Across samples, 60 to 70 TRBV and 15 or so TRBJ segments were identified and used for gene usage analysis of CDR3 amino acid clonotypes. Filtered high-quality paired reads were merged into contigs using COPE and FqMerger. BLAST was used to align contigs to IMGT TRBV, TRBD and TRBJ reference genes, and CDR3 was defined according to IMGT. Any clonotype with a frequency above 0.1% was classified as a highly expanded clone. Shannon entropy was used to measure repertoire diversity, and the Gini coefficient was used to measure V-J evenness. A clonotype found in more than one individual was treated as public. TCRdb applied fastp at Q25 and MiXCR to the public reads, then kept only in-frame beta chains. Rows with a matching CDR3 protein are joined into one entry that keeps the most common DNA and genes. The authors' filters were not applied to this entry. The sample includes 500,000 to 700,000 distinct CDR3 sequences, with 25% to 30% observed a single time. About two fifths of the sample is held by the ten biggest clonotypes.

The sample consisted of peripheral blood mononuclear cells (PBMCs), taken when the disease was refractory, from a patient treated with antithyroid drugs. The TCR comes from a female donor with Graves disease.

The CDR3 region reads CASSNARSGTEAFF. The DNA sequence follows: TGTGCCAGCAGCAATGCACGGTCCGGCACTGAAGCTTTCTTT. The chain uses TRBV27 and TRBJ1-1; no D gene can be assigned with confidence. Based on the germline V gene (reference sequence), the CDR1 and CDR2 sequences are MNHEY and SMNVEV. V loses 6 bases, J loses 4 bases, and the germline ends lie 15 bases apart. The CDR3 numbers 14 residues from cysteine through phenylalanine. The kept DNA is CDR3 alone, 42 bases in frame from the first base.